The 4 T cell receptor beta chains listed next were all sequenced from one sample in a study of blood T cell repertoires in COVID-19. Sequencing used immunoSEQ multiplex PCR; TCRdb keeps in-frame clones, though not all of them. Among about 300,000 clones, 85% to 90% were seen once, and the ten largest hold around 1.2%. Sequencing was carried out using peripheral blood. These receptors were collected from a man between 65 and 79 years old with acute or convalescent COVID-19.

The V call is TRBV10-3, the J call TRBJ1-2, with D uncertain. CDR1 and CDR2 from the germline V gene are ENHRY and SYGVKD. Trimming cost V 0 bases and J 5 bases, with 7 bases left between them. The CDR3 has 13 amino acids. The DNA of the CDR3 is TGTGCCATCAGTGAGTCGCGAGATTATGGCTACACCTTC. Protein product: CAISESRDYGYTF.

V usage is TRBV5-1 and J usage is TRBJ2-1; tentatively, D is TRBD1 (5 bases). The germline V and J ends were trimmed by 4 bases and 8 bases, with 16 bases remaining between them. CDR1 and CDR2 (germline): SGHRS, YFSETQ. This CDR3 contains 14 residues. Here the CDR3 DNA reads TGCGCCAGCAGCCAGGGCTCGAGTGGCTATGAGCAGTTCTTC. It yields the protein CASSQGSSGYEQFF.

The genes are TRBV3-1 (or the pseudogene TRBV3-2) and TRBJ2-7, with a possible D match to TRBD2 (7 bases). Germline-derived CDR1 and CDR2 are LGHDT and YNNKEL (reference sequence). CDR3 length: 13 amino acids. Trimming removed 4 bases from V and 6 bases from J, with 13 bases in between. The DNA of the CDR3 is TGTGCCAGCAGCCCTCTCGGGGGGCTCGAGCAGTACTTC. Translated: CASSPLGGLEQYF.

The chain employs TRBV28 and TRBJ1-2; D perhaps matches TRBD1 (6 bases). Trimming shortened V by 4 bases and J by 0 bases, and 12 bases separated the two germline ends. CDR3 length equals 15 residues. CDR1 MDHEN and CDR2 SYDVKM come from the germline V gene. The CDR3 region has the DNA TGTGCCAGCAGTTCCCCGACAGGTTCTAACTATGGCTACACCTTC. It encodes CASSSPTGSNYGYTF.